Here is one T cell receptor beta chain with its context. The data were obtained in a study of T cell changes during pregnancy in multiple sclerosis. V dropped 4 bases and J dropped 9 bases, with 16 bases sitting between them. CDR1 and CDR2 from the germline V gene are SGHVS and FNYEAQ. The CDR3 contains 14 residues. The repertoire was sequenced with immunoSEQ multiplex PCR; TCRdb's copy has only in-frame clones and lacks some. Altogether around 100,000 clones are present, about 90% being singletons, with the ten largest covering roughly 2%. Source: peripheral blood, taken after pregnancy. This rearrangement joins TRBV7-6 to TRBJ2-1; perhaps TRBD2 as D (5 bases). The clonotype comes from a female donor with multiple sclerosis, enrolled in a pregnancy study. Written as DNA, the CDR3 is TGTGCCAGCAGCTCCACCCCACCTAGCTCTGAGCAGTTCTTC. It codes for CASSSTPPSSEQFF.